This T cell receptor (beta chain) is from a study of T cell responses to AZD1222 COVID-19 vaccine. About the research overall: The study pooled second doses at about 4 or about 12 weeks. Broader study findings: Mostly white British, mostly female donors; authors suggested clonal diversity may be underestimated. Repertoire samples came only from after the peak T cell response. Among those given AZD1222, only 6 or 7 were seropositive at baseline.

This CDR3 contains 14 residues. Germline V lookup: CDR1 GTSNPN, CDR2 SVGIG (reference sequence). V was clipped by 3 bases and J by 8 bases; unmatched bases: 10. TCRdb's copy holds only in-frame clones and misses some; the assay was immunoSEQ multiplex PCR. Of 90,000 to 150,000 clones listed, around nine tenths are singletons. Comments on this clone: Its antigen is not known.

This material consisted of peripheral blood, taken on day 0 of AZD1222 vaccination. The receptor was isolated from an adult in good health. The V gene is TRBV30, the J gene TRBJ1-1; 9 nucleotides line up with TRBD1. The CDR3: CAWSAWTGAPEAFF. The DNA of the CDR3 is TGTGCCTGGAGCGCCTGGACAGGGGCCCCGGAAGCTTTCTTT.